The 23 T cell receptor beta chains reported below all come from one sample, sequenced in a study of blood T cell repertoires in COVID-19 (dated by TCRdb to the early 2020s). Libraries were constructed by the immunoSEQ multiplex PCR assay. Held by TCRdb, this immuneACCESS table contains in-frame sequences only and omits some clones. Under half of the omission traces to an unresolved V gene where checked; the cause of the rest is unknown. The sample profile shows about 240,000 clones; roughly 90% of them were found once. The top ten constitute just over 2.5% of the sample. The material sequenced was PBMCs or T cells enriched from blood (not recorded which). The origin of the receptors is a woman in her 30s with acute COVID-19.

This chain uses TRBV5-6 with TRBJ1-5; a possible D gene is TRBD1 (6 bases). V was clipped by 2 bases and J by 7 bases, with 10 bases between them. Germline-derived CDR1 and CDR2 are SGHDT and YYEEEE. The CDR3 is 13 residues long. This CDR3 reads CASSLQGRQPQHF. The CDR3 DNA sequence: TGTGCCAGCAGCTTACAGGGACGACAGCCCCAGCATTTT.

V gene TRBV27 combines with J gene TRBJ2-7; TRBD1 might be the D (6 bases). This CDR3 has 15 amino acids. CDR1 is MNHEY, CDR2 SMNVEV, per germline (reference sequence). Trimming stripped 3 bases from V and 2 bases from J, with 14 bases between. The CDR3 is CASSLEAGVTYEQYF. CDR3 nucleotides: TGTGCCAGCAGTTTGGAGGCAGGGGTAACCTACGAGCAGTACTTC.

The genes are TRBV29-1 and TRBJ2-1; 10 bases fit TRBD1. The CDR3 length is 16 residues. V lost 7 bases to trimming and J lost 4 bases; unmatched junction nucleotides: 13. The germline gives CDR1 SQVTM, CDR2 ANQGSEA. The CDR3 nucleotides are TGCAGCGCTCCGGGACAGGGGCTTGGGGAATACAATGAGCAGTTCTTC. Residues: CSAPGQGLGEYNEQFF.

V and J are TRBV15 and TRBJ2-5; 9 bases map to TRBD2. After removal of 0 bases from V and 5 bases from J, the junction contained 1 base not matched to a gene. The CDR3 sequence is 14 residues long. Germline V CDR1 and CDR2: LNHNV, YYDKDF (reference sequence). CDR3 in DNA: TGTGCCACCAGCAGAGATCTAGCGGGGGAGACCCAGTACTTC. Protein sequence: CATSRDLAGETQYF.

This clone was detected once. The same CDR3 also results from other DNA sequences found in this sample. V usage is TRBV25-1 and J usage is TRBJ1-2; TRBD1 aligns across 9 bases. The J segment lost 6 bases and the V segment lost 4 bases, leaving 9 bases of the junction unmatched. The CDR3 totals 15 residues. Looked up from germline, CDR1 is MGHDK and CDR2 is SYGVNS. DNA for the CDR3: TGTGCCAGCAGTGCACAACCCGGGACAGGGCATGGCTACACCTTC. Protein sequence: CASSAQPGTGHGYTF.

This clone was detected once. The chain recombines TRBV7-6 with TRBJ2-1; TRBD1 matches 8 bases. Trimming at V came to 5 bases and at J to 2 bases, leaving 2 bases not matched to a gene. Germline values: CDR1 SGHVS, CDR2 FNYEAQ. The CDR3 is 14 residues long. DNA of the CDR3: TGTGCCAGCAGCGACAGGGGCGCCTACAATGAGCAGTTCTTC. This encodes CASSDRGAYNEQFF.

In DNA form, the CDR3 reads TGTGCCAGCAGCCCCGGGACAGGCCAGAATGGGCAGCCCCAGCATTTT. Its protein is CASSPGTGQNGQPQHF. This chain uses TRBV7-6 with TRBJ1-5, with TRBD1 identical over 8 bases. The CDR3 loop spans 16 amino acids. Germline V CDR1 and CDR2: SGHVS, FNYEAQ. The V and J ends lost 5 bases and 7 bases, in that order; junction bases with no gene match: 13.

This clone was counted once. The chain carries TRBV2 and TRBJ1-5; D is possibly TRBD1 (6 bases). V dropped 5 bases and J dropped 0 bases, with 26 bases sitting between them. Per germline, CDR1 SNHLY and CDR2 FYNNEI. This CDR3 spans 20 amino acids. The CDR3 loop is CASSQFRGGQTGLSNQPQHF. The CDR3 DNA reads TGTGCCAGCAGTCAATTCAGGGGCGGGCAAACCGGTCTTAGCAATCAGCCCCAGCATTTT.

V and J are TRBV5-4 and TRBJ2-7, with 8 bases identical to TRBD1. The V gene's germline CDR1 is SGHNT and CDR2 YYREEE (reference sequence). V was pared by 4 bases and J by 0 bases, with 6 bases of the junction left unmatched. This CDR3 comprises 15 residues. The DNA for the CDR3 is TGTGCCAGCAGCCCCGCAGGGGGCGACTCCTACGAGCAGTACTTC. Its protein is CASSPAGGDSYEQYF.

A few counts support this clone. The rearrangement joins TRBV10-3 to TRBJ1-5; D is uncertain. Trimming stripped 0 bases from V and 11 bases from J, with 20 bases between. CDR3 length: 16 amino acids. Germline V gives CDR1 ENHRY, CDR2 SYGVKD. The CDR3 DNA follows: TGTGCCATCAGTGAGTCGAATCGGGGAACCGCCCCAGCCCAGCATTTT. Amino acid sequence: CAISESNRGTAPAQHF.

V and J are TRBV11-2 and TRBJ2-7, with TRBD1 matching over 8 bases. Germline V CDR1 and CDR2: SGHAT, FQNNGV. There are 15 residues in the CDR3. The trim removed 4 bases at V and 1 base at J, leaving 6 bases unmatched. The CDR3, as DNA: TGTGCCAGCAGCTCTCCCGGGACAGGTTCCTACGAGCAGTACTTC. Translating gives CASSSPGTGSYEQYF.

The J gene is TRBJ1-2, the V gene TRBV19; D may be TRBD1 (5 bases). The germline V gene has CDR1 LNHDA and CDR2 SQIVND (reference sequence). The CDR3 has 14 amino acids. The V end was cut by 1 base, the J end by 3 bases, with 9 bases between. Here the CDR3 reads CASSIGGGDYGYTF. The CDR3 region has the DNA TGTGCCAGTAGTATAGGTGGAGGGGACTATGGCTACACCTTC.

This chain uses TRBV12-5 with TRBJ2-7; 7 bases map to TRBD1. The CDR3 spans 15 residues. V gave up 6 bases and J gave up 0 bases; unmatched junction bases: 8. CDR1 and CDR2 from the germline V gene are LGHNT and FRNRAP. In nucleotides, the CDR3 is TGTGCTAGTGGGCCTCGACAGGGCTACTCCTACGAGCAGTACTTC. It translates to CASGPRQGYSYEQYF.

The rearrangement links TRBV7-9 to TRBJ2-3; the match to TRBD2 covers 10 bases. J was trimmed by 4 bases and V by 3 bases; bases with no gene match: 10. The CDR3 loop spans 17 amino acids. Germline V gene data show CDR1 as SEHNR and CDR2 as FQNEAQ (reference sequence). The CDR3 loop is CASSLVDRGLAPDTQYF. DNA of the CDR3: TGTGCCAGCAGCTTGGTTGACCGGGGACTAGCGCCAGATACGCAGTATTTT.

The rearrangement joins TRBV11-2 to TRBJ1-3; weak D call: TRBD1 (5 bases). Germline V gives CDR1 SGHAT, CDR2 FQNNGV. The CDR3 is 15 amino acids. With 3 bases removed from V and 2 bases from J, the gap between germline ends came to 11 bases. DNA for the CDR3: TGTGCCAGCAGCTTCCATGACAGTACTGGAAACACCATATATTTT. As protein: CASSFHDSTGNTIYF.

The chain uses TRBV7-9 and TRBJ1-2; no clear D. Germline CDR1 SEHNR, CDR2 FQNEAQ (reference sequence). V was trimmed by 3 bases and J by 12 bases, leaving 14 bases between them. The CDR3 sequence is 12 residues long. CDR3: CASSLGGQVDTF. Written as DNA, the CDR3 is TGTGCCAGCAGCTTGGGAGGGCAGGTGGACACCTTC.

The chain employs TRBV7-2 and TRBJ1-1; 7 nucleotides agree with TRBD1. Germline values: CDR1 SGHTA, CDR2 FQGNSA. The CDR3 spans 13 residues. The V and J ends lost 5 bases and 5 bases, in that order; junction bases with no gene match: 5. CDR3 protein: CASSRQGGTEAFF. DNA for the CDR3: TGTGCCAGCAGCCGACAGGGAGGAACTGAAGCTTTCTTT.

CDR3 DNA: TGCGCCAGCAGTCAAACAGGGGGCTACGAGCAGTACTTC. It is translated as CASSQTGGYEQYF. The chain links TRBV4-1 to TRBJ2-7, with TRBD1 matching 8 bases. CDR3 length equals 13 residues. Trimming removed 6 bases from V and 3 bases from J; junction bases left unmatched: 4. CDR1 and CDR2 (germline): MGHRA, YSYEKL.

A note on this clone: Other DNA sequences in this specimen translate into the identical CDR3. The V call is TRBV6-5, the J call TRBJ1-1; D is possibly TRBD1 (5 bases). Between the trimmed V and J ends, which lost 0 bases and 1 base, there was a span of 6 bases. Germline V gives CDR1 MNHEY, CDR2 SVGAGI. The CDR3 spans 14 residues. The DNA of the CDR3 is TGTGCCAGCAGTTACTCGCAGGGGAACACTGAAGCTTTCTTT. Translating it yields CASSYSQGNTEAFF.

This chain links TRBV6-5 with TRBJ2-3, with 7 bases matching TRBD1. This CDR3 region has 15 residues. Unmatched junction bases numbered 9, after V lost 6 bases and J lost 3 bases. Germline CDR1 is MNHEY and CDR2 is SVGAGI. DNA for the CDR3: TGTGCCAGCAGCTCCACCGACAGGGTTACAGATACGCAGTATTTT. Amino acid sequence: CASSSTDRVTDTQYF.

CDR3 sequence: CASRSGQGSDEQFF. CDR3 coding DNA: TGTGCCAGCAGGTCTGGACAGGGGTCAGATGAGCAGTTCTTC. V and J are TRBV7-9 and TRBJ2-1; 9 nucleotides align to TRBD1. Germline V gene lookup returns CDR1 SEHNR and CDR2 FQNEAQ (reference sequence). CDR3 length: 14 residues. Trimming cost V 6 bases and J 8 bases; bases outside gene matches: 8.

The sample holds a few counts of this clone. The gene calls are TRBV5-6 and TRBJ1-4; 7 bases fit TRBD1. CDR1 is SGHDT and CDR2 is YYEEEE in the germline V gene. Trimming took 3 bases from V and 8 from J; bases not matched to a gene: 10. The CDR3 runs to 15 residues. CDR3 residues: CASSWAQGRSEKLFF. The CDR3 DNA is TGTGCCAGCAGCTGGGCACAGGGGAGAAGCGAAAAACTGTTTTTT.

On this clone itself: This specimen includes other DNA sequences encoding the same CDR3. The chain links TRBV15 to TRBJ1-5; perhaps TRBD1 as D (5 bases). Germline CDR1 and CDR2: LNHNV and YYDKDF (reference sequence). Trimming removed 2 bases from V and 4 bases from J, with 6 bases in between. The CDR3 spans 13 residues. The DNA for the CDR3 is TGTGCCACCAGCAGACAGGGAAATCAGCCCCAGCATTTT. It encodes CATSRQGNQPQHF.